This TCR beta chain was retrieved from a study of T-cell reconstitution after alpha-beta-depleted transplantation in children. V gave up 6 bases and J gave up 4 bases; unmatched junction bases: 11. The CDR3 is made up of 16 amino acids. Germline V gene sequence: CDR1 KGHSH, CDR2 LQKENI. As it was prepared, the TCRbeta library received unique molecular identifiers. TCRdb passed the PCR reads through MiXCR, listing each CDR3 protein once. The sample contains around 380,000 distinct CDR3 sequences, roughly a tenth of which appear only once. The gene calls are TRBV18 and TRBJ2-3; TRBD1 matches at 9 bases. This specimen was PBMCs from the stem cell graft donor, taken from the stem cell graft. The TCR comes from a human donor who donated a stem cell graft to a child with acute myeloid leukemia. CDR3 nucleotide sequence: TGTGCCAGCTCCCTTCGTCCGGGACAGGGTTCAGATACGCAGTATTTT. The encoded protein is CASSLRPGQGSDTQYF.